This TCR beta chain is drawn from a study of tumor and adjacent non-tumor tissue in lung cancer. Study-level background: Each sample yielded some 4 million productive TCRbeta reads on average. Study-level points and caveats: In normal lung, the top 100 clones were significantly more dominant than in tumor.

The library came from three nested PCR rounds adapted from ARM-PCR protocols. TCRdb reprocessed the multiplex PCR reads via MiXCR and lists one record per CDR3 protein. The table has roughly 120,000 distinct CDR3 sequences, approximately 71% seen once. Germline CDR1 and CDR2: MNHNS and SASEGT. The CDR3 length is 13 residues. The template was RNA from unsorted bulk tissue. Comment on this clonotype: Its specificity is unknown. Compared with germline, one end of the junction differs, possibly owing to a read error.

The specimen was lung tumor tissue. The chain has TRBV6-1 and TRBJ1-2; D call uncertain. The clonotype comes from a woman aged 60 to 75 with non-small cell lung cancer. The CDR3 DNA reads as TGTGCCAACAGTAACTTAAGGGATTTTGACTACACCTTC. It encodes CANSNLRDFDYTF.